The rows below give T cell receptor beta chains drawn from one sample of a study of blood T cell repertoires in COVID-19. This table comes from immunoSEQ multiplex PCR, and its TCRdb copy is limited to in-frame clones, with some not included. The sample carries about 130,000 clones, 70% to 90% recorded once. Sequencing was done on a sample of peripheral blood. The receptors here all came from a human donor in a cohort sampled during active COVID-19. Each CDR3 is given with its conserved first and last residue. Each record gives: clone size, D gene, J gene, V gene, CDR3 DNA, CDR3 protein. A D gene is named only where the DNA matches it firmly. Size is omitted from some rows. Given values are once, few, many or a class for expanded clones.

- | TRBD2 | TRBJ2-3 | TRBV9 | TGTGCCAGCAGCGTAGGGGGACTAGCCTCCGGAGATACGCAGTATTTT | CASSVGGLASGDTQYF
- | TRBD2 | TRBJ2-7 | TRBV30 | TGTGCCTGGAGGGCCGGGGGGTTCTACGAGCAGTACTTC | CAWRAGGFYEQYF
- | - | TRBJ2-1 | TRBV14 | TGTGCCAGCAGCCAGCTAGGTGCTGAGCAGTTCTTC | CASSQLGAEQFF
- | TRBD1 | TRBJ1-3 | TRBV7-2 | TGTGCCAGCAGCGGGCGGGACAGGGGCAAAGGAAACACCATATATTTT | CASSGRDRGKGNTIYF
- | TRBD2 | TRBJ2-1 | TRBV19 | TGTGCCACACGACTAGCGGGTTACAATGAGCAGTTCTTC | CATRLAGYNEQFF
once | - | TRBJ2-3 | TRBV3-1/TRBV3-2 | TGTGCCAGCAGCCAAGGTGGGGCGGGAACAGATACGCAGTATTTT | CASSQGGAGTDTQYF
- | - | TRBJ1-2 | TRBV19 | TGTGCCAGTAGTTTACAGGGAGGGTCTAACTATGGCTACACCTTC | CASSLQGGSNYGYTF
- | TRBD1 | TRBJ2-7 | TRBV5-1 | TGCGCCAGCAGCCCCAGGGGACAGGGGGGCTACGAGCAGTACTTC | CASSPRGQGGYEQYF
- | - | TRBJ2-2 | TRBV11-2 | TGTGCCAGCAGCTTAGACCGGACAGCCGGGGAGCTGTTTTTT | CASSLDRTAGELFF
- | - | TRBJ2-7 | TRBV5-1 | TGCGCCAGCAGCTTAGGGGGACACACCTACGAGCAGTACTTC | CASSLGGHTYEQYF
- | TRBD1 | TRBJ2-3 | TRBV6-5 | TGTGCCAGCAGGAGACAGGGGCCCACAGATACGCAGTATTTT | CASRRQGPTDTQYF
- | - | TRBJ1-1 | TRBV27 | TGTGCCAGCAGTCCATACGGTTTCAGGATGAACACTGAAGCTTTCTTT | CASSPYGFRMNTEAFF
- | - | TRBJ1-3 | TRBV7-8 | TGTGCCAGCAGCTTGGTGGCGGTGGATACCCCTGGAAACACCATATATTTT | CASSLVAVDTPGNTIYF
- | TRBD2 | TRBJ2-3 | TRBV27 | TGTGCCAGCAGTTTGAGTAGCGGGGGGTTCACAGATACGCAGTATTTT | CASSLSSGGFTDTQYF
few | - | TRBJ2-5 | TRBV6-1 | TGTGCCAGCAGTGAGGGAATAGGGACATCCGGGGAGACCCAGTACTTC | CASSEGIGTSGETQYF
- | - | TRBJ2-5 | TRBV3-1/TRBV3-2 | TGTGCCAGCAGCCAACGAACAGGGTCCCAAGAGACCCAGTACTTC | CASSQRTGSQETQYF
- | - | TRBJ1-5 | TRBV6-1 | TGTGCCAGCAGTGAACGATCTACGCGTGGCAATCAGCCCCAGCATTTT | CASSERSTRGNQPQHF
- | TRBD2 | TRBJ2-1 | TRBV5-1 | TGCGCCAGCAGCTTGGCGGGGGGGAACTCCTACAATGAGCAGTTCTTC | CASSLAGGNSYNEQFF
once | - | TRBJ2-4 | TRBV7-9 | TGTGCCAGCAGCTTACTTGGGTCTGGAGGGGGCTCGGACATTCAGTACTTC | CASSLLGSGGGSDIQYF
once | TRBD2 | TRBJ2-3 | TRBV5-6 | TGTGCCAGCAGCCCTCTGACTAGCCCCACAGATACGCAGTATTTT | CASSPLTSPTDTQYF
- | TRBD2 | TRBJ2-3 | TRBV9 | TGTGCCAGCAGCTTTGCTCCGGGTGCGGGGGGGGTCACAGATACGCAGTATTTT | CASSFAPGAGGVTDTQYF
- | - | TRBJ2-3 | TRBV18 | TGTGCCAGCTCTTACGACAGTCCTTCTACGGATACGCAGTATTTT | CASSYDSPSTDTQYF
- | TRBD2 | TRBJ2-3 | TRBV24-1 | TGTGCCACCAGTGATTACGCGGGGGGTAGAACAGATACGCAGTATTTT | CATSDYAGGRTDTQYF
- | TRBD2 | TRBJ2-5 | TRBV14 | TGTGCCAGCAGCCAAGGAGCGGGGGGTTTTGAGACCCAGTACTTC | CASSQGAGGFETQYF
- | - | TRBJ2-3 | TRBV12-5 | TGTGCTAGTGGTTCTTCAGATACGCAGTATTTT | CASGSSDTQYF
once | - | TRBJ2-2 | TRBV15 | TGTGCCACCGCCGAGTCACGTGCCGGGGAGCTGTTTTTT | CATAESRAGELFF
- | - | TRBJ1-1 | TRBV5-1 | TGCGCCAGCAGCCACGGCGGGGGTCGGGACACTGAAGCTTTCTTT | CASSHGGGRDTEAFF
- | - | TRBJ1-2 | TRBV15 | TGTGCCACCAGTATAGCAGGCAGCGGAGGCTATGGCTACACCTTC | CATSIAGSGGYGYTF
- | - | TRBJ2-2 | TRBV18 | TGTGCCAGCTCACTAGGGGCTGGGGAGCTGTTTTTT | CASSLGAGELFF
many | TRBD1 | TRBJ1-1 | TRBV7-9 | TGTGCCAGCAGTGCCAAGGACAGGGTCACTGAAGCTTTCTTT | CASSAKDRVTEAFF
- | - | TRBJ1-1 | TRBV11-2 | TGTGCCAGCAGCTTAGAGGGCAGAGTCGGCACTGAAGCTTTCTTT | CASSLEGRVGTEAFF
- | TRBD1 | TRBJ2-3 | TRBV19 | TGTGCCACTCTCGACAGGGGGCGCGCCGATACGCAGTATTTT | CATLDRGRADTQYF
- | TRBD1 | TRBJ2-2 | TRBV27 | TGTGCCGTATCCGGGACAGGGGTCACCGGGGAGCTGTTTTTT | CAVSGTGVTGELFF